The 8 T cell receptor beta chains listed next were all sequenced from one sample in a study of OX40 agonist ivuxolimab in advanced cancers. Profiling relied on immunoSEQ multiplex PCR, and the TCRdb table lists in-frame clones only, not all of them. The profile shows around 100,000 clones, about 91% of them singletons. This material consisted of CD4+ or CD8+ T cells sorted from blood, taken in a trial of the OX40 agonist ivuxolimab. These receptors were collected from an adult with an advanced solid tumor such as melanoma, head and neck, liver or kidney cancer.

The V call is TRBV6-6, the J call TRBJ2-5, with TRBD1 matching 9 bases. The DNA matches TRBJ2-7 better at its end, which makes the J call doubtful. The CDR3 consists of 14 residues. Germline assignment: CDR1 MNHNY and CDR2 SVGAGI (reference sequence). The CDR3 DNA follows: TGTGCCAGCAGACCGGGACAGGGACCCTACGAGCAGTACTTC. Translated, it gives CASRPGQGPYEQYF.

The chain employs TRBV7-2 and TRBJ1-3; D not resolved. The CDR3 runs to 12 residues. In germline, CDR1 is SGHTA, CDR2 FQGNSA. V was trimmed by 4 bases and J by 4 bases, leaving 5 bases between them. CDR3 residues: CASSSRGNTIYF. CDR3 bases: TGTGCCAGCAGCTCAAGAGGAAACACCATATATTTT.

The J gene is TRBJ2-4, the V gene TRBV4-1; D might be TRBD2 (6 bases). V lost 5 bases to trimming and J lost 1 base, with 6 bases between them. The germline gives CDR1 MGHRA, CDR2 YSYEKL. The CDR3 totals 13 residues. CDR3 DNA sequence: TGCGCCAGCAGCGGGGGGGCCAAAAACATTCAGTACTTC. It codes for CASSGGAKNIQYF.

V and J are TRBV5-5 and TRBJ2-6; D unclear. Germline V CDR1 and CDR2: SGHKS, YYEKEE (reference sequence). V shed 2 bases and J shed 4 bases, with 10 bases lying between them. CDR3 size: 15 residues. CDR3 amino acids: CASSFPNTGANVLTF. CDR3 bases: TGTGCCAGCAGCTTCCCGAATACAGGGGCCAACGTCCTGACTTTC.

The chain uses TRBV6-5 and TRBJ2-7; 7 nucleotides align to TRBD2. V shed 4 bases, J shed 4 bases, and the junction held 7 bases outside the gene matches. The length of the CDR3 is 14 residues. Germline V gene lookup returns CDR1 MNHEY and CDR2 SVGAGI. CDR3 loop: CASSSAGVRYEQYF. CDR3 nucleotides: TGTGCCAGCAGTTCGGCGGGAGTAAGGTACGAGCAGTACTTC.

The V and J genes are TRBV6-4 and TRBJ1-4; 10 bases are shared with TRBD1. V gave up 4 bases and J gave up 7 bases; unmatched junction bases: 18. Germline-derived CDR1 and CDR2 are MRHNA and SNTAGT. This CDR3 comprises 19 residues. This CDR3 reads CASSGNRDRGERGSEKLFF. The CDR3 coding sequence is TGTGCCAGCAGTGGGAACCGGGACAGGGGAGAGCGGGGATCTGAAAAACTGTTTTTT.

V is TRBV5-1 and J is TRBJ2-5; D is unresolved. V lost 4 bases and J 2 bases, leaving 9 bases between the germline ends. CDR3 length: 13 amino acids. Germline V gene sequence: CDR1 SGHRS, CDR2 YFSETQ. This CDR3 reads CASSPGPQETQYF. Here the CDR3 DNA reads TGCGCCAGCAGCCCTGGCCCGCAAGAGACCCAGTACTTC.

The chain carries TRBV28 and TRBJ2-7; D not certain. V gave up 6 bases and J gave up 0 bases, with 9 bases separating them. The CDR3 length is 13 residues. Germline lookup yields CDR1 MDHEN and CDR2 SYDVKM. The CDR3 spells CASSLGLSYEQYF. The CDR3 nucleotides are TGTGCCAGCAGCCTCGGTCTCTCCTACGAGCAGTACTTC.